What follows are 17 T cell receptor beta chains derived from one specimen sequenced in a study of T cell repertoires in cytomegalovirus infection. MiXCR, applied by TCRdb to the reads, yields one record per CDR3 protein. The data show 120,000 to 150,000 distinct CDR3 sequences, about 6.1% seen once. Source material: PBMCs. All receptors derive from a human donor in good health (CMV status not recorded). Some clones in this sample may be carry-over from other donors' samples.

This clonotype was recorded at least ten times. This sequence joins TRBV12-3 or TRBV12-4 and TRBJ1-1, with D unresolved. Deletions cut 6 bases from V and 1 base from J, with 12 bases between. This CDR3 is built from 14 residues. The CDR3 protein is CASRPRRRNTEAFF. Here the CDR3 DNA reads TGTGCCAGCAGACCTAGGAGGAGGAACACTGAAGCTTTCTTT.

This clonotype came up many times. The rearrangement joins TRBV6-6 to TRBJ2-1; D is perhaps TRBD1 or TRBD2 (6 bases each). CDR3 length: 13 residues. Germline assignment: CDR1 MNHNY and CDR2 SVGAGI (reference sequence). V gave up 9 bases and J gave up 6 bases, with 15 bases separating them. CDR3 nucleotide sequence: TGTGCCAGTTCGGGGGCCAACGGCAATGAGCAGTTCTTC. It encodes CASSGANGNEQFF.

This clonotype has only a few counts. The rearrangement uses TRBV5-1 and TRBJ2-7; D uncertain. The CDR3 sequence is 14 residues long. The germline CDR1 and CDR2 sequences are SGHRS and YFSETQ. V lost 0 bases, J lost 3 bases, and 10 bases lay in between. The CDR3 sequence is CASSLAEGYYEQYF. CDR3 nucleotides: TGCGCCAGCAGCTTGGCCGAAGGCTACTACGAGCAGTACTTC.

This clonotype occurred many times. The J gene is TRBJ2-7, the V gene TRBV7-8, with D tentatively TRBD1 (6 bases). CDR1 and CDR2 from the germline V gene are SGHVS and FQNEAQ. There are 14 residues in the CDR3. Between the trimmed V and J ends, which lost 3 bases and 6 bases, there was a span of 15 bases. CDR3 in DNA: TGTGCCAGCAGCTTGGCGGTAACAGGGTTCGAGCAGTACTTC. Translation: CASSLAVTGFEQYF.

This clonotype was seen many times. The genes are TRBV2 and TRBJ1-6, with D possibly being TRBD1 (6 bases). The CDR3 has 15 amino acids. Trimming pared 6 bases from V and 8 bases from J, leaving 17 bases between. Germline CDR1 is SNHLY and CDR2 is FYNNEI. Written as DNA, the CDR3 is TGTGCCAGCAGCCCTGGGGGGGCTAGGCATTCACCCCTCCACTTT. It translates to CASSPGGARHSPLHF.

This clonotype was picked up many times. This chain links TRBV4-2 with TRBJ2-7; D might be TRBD2 (6 bases). Germline V gene lookup returns CDR1 LGHNA and CDR2 YNFKEQ. This CDR3 comprises 15 residues. Trimming removed 0 bases at V and 3 bases at J, with 12 bases between. The CDR3: CASSQERGGFYEQYF. As DNA, the CDR3 is TGTGCCAGCAGCCAAGAGAGAGGAGGGTTCTACGAGCAGTACTTC.

This clonotype was detected only a few times. The rearrangement links TRBV3-1 to TRBJ2-1; D may be TRBD2 (5 bases). This CDR3 is built from 13 residues. Germline V lookup: CDR1 LGHDT, CDR2 YNNKEL (reference sequence). Trimming cost V 7 bases and J 3 bases, with 10 bases left between them. CDR3 sequence: CASTLRDYNEQFF. CDR3 DNA: TGTGCCAGCACCCTCCGGGACTACAATGAGCAGTTCTTC.

The sample holds many counts of this clonotype. The chain carries TRBV29-1 and TRBJ2-7; no clear D gene. The CDR3 is made up of 13 amino acids. Germline CDR1 and CDR2: SQVTM and ANQGSEA. Trimming cost V 5 bases and J 2 bases, with 13 bases left between them. The CDR3 bases are TGCAGCGTTTTGACACCCCCCACCTACGAGCAGTACTTC. Protein: CSVLTPPTYEQYF.

Many counts were recorded for this clonotype. V gene TRBV2 combines with J gene TRBJ2-3, with D maybe TRBD1 (5 bases). The ends were cut back, 2 bases at V and 1 base at J, with 13 bases in the middle. Germline V lookup: CDR1 SNHLY, CDR2 FYNNEI. The CDR3 spans 16 residues. CDR3 loop: CASSERAGPGTDTQYF. The CDR3, as DNA: TGTGCCAGCAGTGAAAGGGCAGGGCCAGGCACAGATACGCAGTATTTT.

In its sample, this clonotype was seen many times. J is TRBJ1-2 and V is TRBV7-2, with TRBD1 matching 9 bases. The CDR3 spans 16 residues. Looked up from germline, CDR1 is SGHTA and CDR2 is FQGNSA. The V segment lost 1 base and the J segment 7 bases; nucleotides outside the gene matches: 10. The CDR3 DNA reads as TGTGCCAGCAGCTTAGGGCAGTTACAGGGGGCCCGTGGCTACACCTTC. Amino acid sequence: CASSLGQLQGARGYTF.

This clonotype was counted only a few times. The chain is built from TRBV2 and TRBJ2-5, with no clear D. CDR1 and CDR2 from the germline V gene are SNHLY and FYNNEI. V was cut by 1 base and J by 5 bases, with 11 bases left in between. This CDR3 spans 14 amino acids. The CDR3 loop reads CASSEGYRSETQYF. The CDR3 nucleotides are TGTGCCAGCAGTGAAGGTTACCGTTCGGAGACCCAGTACTTC.

The chain has TRBV19 and TRBJ1-2; 8 bases agree with TRBD1. The trim removed 4 bases at V and 2 bases at J, leaving 6 bases unmatched. In germline, CDR1 is LNHDA, CDR2 SQIVND (reference sequence). The CDR3 is made up of 15 amino acids. The CDR3 DNA reads TGTGCCAGTAGTACCCAGGGACAGGCGAACTATGGCTACACCTTC. This gives the protein CASSTQGQANYGYTF.

This clonotype was observed at least ten times. The rearrangement links TRBV6-9 to TRBJ2-2, with TRBD1 matching over 7 bases. The V segment lost 5 bases and the J segment 4 bases; nucleotides outside the gene matches: 4. The CDR3 sequence is 14 residues long. Germline V gene sequence: CDR1 MNHGY, CDR2 SVAAGI. This CDR3 is CASSPTGATGELFF. CDR3 nucleotides: TGTGCCAGCAGTCCCACAGGGGCCACCGGGGAGCTGTTTTTT.

This clonotype was seen many times. This chain links TRBV7-2 with TRBJ2-7, with D possibly called TRBD1 or TRBD2 (5 bases each). Looked up from germline, CDR1 is SGHTA and CDR2 is FQGNSA. This CDR3 has 13 residues. Trimming cost V 5 bases and J 3 bases, with 11 bases left between them. CDR3 DNA sequence: TGTGCCAGCAGCCTATCTGGGGGCTACGAGCAGTACTTC. Its protein is CASSLSGGYEQYF.

This clonotype was recorded at least ten times. This chain joins TRBV20-1 and TRBJ1-4, with D perhaps TRBD1 (5 bases). The CDR3 has 13 residues. Looked up from germline, CDR1 is DFQATT and CDR2 is SNEGSKA (reference sequence). V gave up 6 bases and J gave up 3 bases, with 11 bases separating them. CDR3 in DNA: TGCAGTGCCTGGACAAGTCCTAATGAAAAACTGTTTTTT. It translates to CSAWTSPNEKLFF.

This clonotype occurred many times. The chain uses TRBV12-3 or TRBV12-4 and TRBJ1-2; 9 nucleotides match TRBD1. V trimming: 5 bases; J trimming: 4 bases; junction bases outside the gene matches: 8. The CDR3 spans 15 residues. The CDR3 reads CASSAGTGRAYGYTF. The CDR3 coding sequence is TGTGCCAGCAGTGCAGGGACAGGGAGGGCCTATGGCTACACCTTC.

This clonotype was detected a few times. The chain uses TRBV19 and TRBJ2-7; 7 bases fit TRBD2. Germline CDR1 LNHDA, CDR2 SQIVND (reference sequence). The CDR3 length is 13 residues. V was clipped by 4 bases and J by 9 bases; unmatched bases: 9. The CDR3 reads CASSTWRGTRQYF. In DNA form, the CDR3 reads TGTGCCAGTAGTACGTGGCGGGGGACCAGGCAGTACTTC.